This is a list of T cell receptor beta chains from one sample in a study of spatial heterogeneity in lung cancer. TCRdb re-derived calls from the 5' RACE reads in MiXCR, one entry per CDR3 protein. The table includes some 97,000 distinct CDR3 sequences, 4.4% detected once. The sequencing used lung tumor tissue, collected at surgery. The receptor set was obtained from a male donor with early-stage non-small cell lung cancer. The CDR3 runs from the conserved cysteine through the conserved F or W. A D gene is named only where the DNA matches it firmly. Part of the rows lack a size; the others show once, few, many or a class for expanded clones.

TRBJ2-6,TRBV5-6,many,-,TGTGCCAGCAGCACCTTGACAGGACGCTCTGGGGCCAACGTCCTGACTTTC,CASSTLTGRSGANVLTF
TRBJ1-5,TRBV20-1,-,-,TGCAGTGCTAGCCTCGGGGGATGGCAGCCCCAGCATTTT,CSASLGGWQPQHF
TRBJ2-1,TRBV12-3/TRBV12-4,many,-,TGTGCCAGCAGTTTCGTAGACGAACACAATGAGCAGTTCTTC,CASSFVDEHNEQFF
TRBJ2-1,TRBV3-1,few,-,TGTGCCAGCAGCCAAACAAGTTTGGAGCAGTTCTTC,CASSQTSLEQFF
TRBJ2-7,TRBV19,-,-,TGTGCCAGTAGTATAGCGCAGGGCTACGAGCAGTACTTC,CASSIAQGYEQYF
TRBJ2-1,TRBV15,few,-,TGTGCCACCAGCAGAGGGGACCCCTTGTCAGAGGAGCAGTTCTTC,CATSRGDPLSEEQFF
TRBJ2-5,TRBV10-3,many,TRBD2,TGTGCCATCATGGAACGGGGGGGGGAGACCCAGTACTTC,CAIMERGGETQYF
TRBJ1-2,TRBV4-1,-,-,TGCGCCAGCAGCCCCCGAATTGACGGCGGCTACACCTTC,CASSPRIDGGYTF
TRBJ1-2,TRBV5-5,-,-,TGTGCCAGCAGCGCGCTTGGGGCCGGGGTGGCTGGCTACACCTTC,CASSALGAGVAGYTF
TRBJ2-7,TRBV5-1,many,TRBD1,TGCGCCAGCAGCTCCGGACAGGCATCCTACGAGCAGTACTTC,CASSSGQASYEQYF
TRBJ1-3,TRBV27,-,-,TGTGCCAGCAGTGGGGGGAGACTGGACAGTTATGGAAGAAACACCATATATTTT,CASSGGRLDSYGRNTIYF
TRBJ2-3,TRBV3-1,many,-,TGTGCCAGCAGCCAAGGGACTGGGCCAGATACGCAGTATTTT,CASSQGTGPDTQYF
TRBJ2-1,TRBV11-2,many,-,TGTGCCAGCAGCTTAGGTCCCCCTCTGGTTGAGCAGTTCTTC,CASSLGPPLVEQFF
TRBJ2-7,TRBV29-1,many,-,TGCAGCGTTGACGCAGACACCCATGGGACCTACGAGCAGTACTTC,CSVDADTHGTYEQYF
TRBJ2-1,TRBV7-6,many,-,TGTGCCAGCAGCTTATCCGCTCCGGCCGTCGGGGATGAGCAGTTCTTC,CASSLSAPAVGDEQFF
TRBJ2-1,TRBV12-3/TRBV12-4,-,TRBD2,TGTGCCAGCAGACATAGCGGGAGGGTCCTCCCGTCGTTC,CASRHSGRVLPSF
TRBJ2-7,TRBV2,many,-,TGTGCCAGCAGTGCGAACTCCTACGAGCAGTACTTC,CASSANSYEQYF
TRBJ2-3,TRBV29-1,many,-,TGCAGCATAAAGACAGATACGCAGTATTTT,CSIKTDTQYF
TRBJ2-3,TRBV21-1,many,-,TGTGCCAGCAGCAACCCCGGGGACACTGAGACAGATACGCAGTATTTT,CASSNPGDTETDTQYF
TRBJ2-1,TRBV28,many,-,TGTGCCAGTCGTGCGGGAACCTACAATGAGCAGTTCTTC,CASRAGTYNEQFF
TRBJ2-6,TRBV7-9,many,-,TGTGCCAGCAGCGTAACAGGGTCGACTGGGGCCAACGTCCTGACTTTC,CASSVTGSTGANVLTF
TRBJ2-3,TRBV7-9,many,-,TGTGCCAGCAGCTTAGCGGCAACGACAGATACGCAGTATTTT,CASSLAATTDTQYF
TRBJ2-3,TRBV27,many,-,TGTGCCAGCAGCCCCGGGGTAGCCAAAAGTTTTTTTTTTAACGGTACGCAGTATTTT,CASSPGVAKSFFFNGTQYF
TRBJ1-5,TRBV10-2,many,TRBD1,TGCGCCAGTTCACAGGGGTGGGGGAATCAGCCCCAGCATTTT,CASSQGWGNQPQHF
TRBJ2-5,TRBV18,many,-,TGTGCCAGCTCACCTCAAGAGACCCAGTACTTC,CASSPQETQYF
TRBJ1-3,TRBV27,many,-,TGTGCCAGCAGTTTAGACGGATTGAGCTCTGGAAACACCATATATTTT,CASSLDGLSSGNTIYF
TRBJ2-7,TRBV25-1,many,-,TGTGCCACCGGGACGGGGGCCTACGAGCAGTACTTC,CATGTGAYEQYF
TRBJ1-6,TRBV28,many,-,TGTGCCAGCAGTTTATGGGACCTCAGGAAGGTTTCACCCCTCCACTTT,CASSLWDLRKVSPLHF
TRBJ2-3,TRBV6-5,many,TRBD2,TGTGCCAGCAGCCCCGGGACTACTTCTTCAGATACGCAGTATTTT,CASSPGTTSSDTQYF
TRBJ1-2,TRBV27,few,-,TGTGCCAGCAGTTCACCGCAGGCCAATGGGGAGAACTATGGCTACACCTTC,CASSSPQANGENYGYTF
TRBJ1-4,TRBV12-3/TRBV12-4,many,TRBD1,TGTGCCAGCAGTCCGACAGGGGGGAACGAAAAACTGTTTTTT,CASSPTGGNEKLFF
TRBJ1-1,TRBV20-1,few,-,TGCAGTGTTAGGGGAGGGGCGCGGGCTGAAGCTTTCTTT,CSVRGGARAEAFF
TRBJ2-7,TRBV5-5,many,TRBD1,TGTGCCAGCAGCTTGAGAAATCGACAGGGGGCAGGGGAGCAGTACTTC,CASSLRNRQGAGEQYF
TRBJ2-3,TRBV6-5,many,TRBD2,TGTGCCAGCAACGACGGGGGGGCAGCGCAGTATTTT,CASNDGGAAQYF
TRBJ2-3,TRBV7-9,many,-,TGTGCCAGCAGCAGGACCCGAGACGGCACAGATACGCAGTATTTT,CASSRTRDGTDTQYF
TRBJ1-4,TRBV2,few,-,TGTGCCAGCAGTCGTTTCGGCCGGGCATCGGGGGAAAAACTGTTTTTT,CASSRFGRASGEKLFF
TRBJ1-4,TRBV28,few,-,TGTGCCAGCAGTCGGGGACTTAATGAAAAACTGTTTTTT,CASSRGLNEKLFF
TRBJ2-7,TRBV30,-,-,TGTGCCGGCGGATCGTACTACGAGCAGTACTTC,CAGGSYYEQYF
TRBJ2-2,TRBV12-3/TRBV12-4,many,TRBD2,TGTGCCAGCAGTTTCTTACTAGCGGGCACCGGGGAGCTGTTTTTT,CASSFLLAGTGELFF
TRBJ2-7,TRBV18,many,TRBD2,TGTGCCAGCTCCTCGACTAGCTCGTCCTACGAGCAGTACTTC,CASSSTSSSYEQYF
TRBJ2-3,TRBV20-1,many,-,TGCAGTGCTAGCGGGGGTGGCACAGATACGCAGTATTTT,CSASGGGTDTQYF
TRBJ2-7,TRBV5-1,many,-,TGCGCCAGCAGCTTCACGGACACCTACGAGCAGTACTTC,CASSFTDTYEQYF
TRBJ2-7,TRBV3-1,many,-,TGTGCCAGCAGCCAAGCGGGGGTCTACGAGCAGTACTTC,CASSQAGVYEQYF
TRBJ2-7,TRBV28,many,-,TGTGCCAGCAGTTTTGGCCCGGCTAGTTCGTACGAGCAGTACTTC,CASSFGPASSYEQYF
TRBJ2-7,TRBV14,many,-,TGTGCCAGCAGCCAAGACGGGACGTGGACCTCCTACGAGCAGTACTTC,CASSQDGTWTSYEQYF